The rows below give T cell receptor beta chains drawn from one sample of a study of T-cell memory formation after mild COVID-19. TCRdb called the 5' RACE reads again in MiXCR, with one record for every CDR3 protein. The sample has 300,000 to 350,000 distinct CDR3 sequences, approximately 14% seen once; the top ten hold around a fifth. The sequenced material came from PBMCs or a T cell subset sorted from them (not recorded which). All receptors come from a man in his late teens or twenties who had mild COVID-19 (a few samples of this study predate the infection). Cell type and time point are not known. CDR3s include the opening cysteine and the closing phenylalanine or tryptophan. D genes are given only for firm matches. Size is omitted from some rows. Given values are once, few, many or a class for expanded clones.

CASSLGPHREPQHF	TGCGCCAGCAGCCTTGGTCCCCACCGGGAGCCCCAGCATTTT	TRBV5-1	NA	NA	TRBJ1-5
CASSPNRGSQTDTQYF	TGTGCCAGCAGCCCTAACAGGGGAAGCCAAACAGATACGCAGTATTTT	TRBV7-9	TRBD1	NA	TRBJ2-3
CSVEATGTGTDTQYF	TGCAGCGTTGAAGCCACCGGGACAGGGACAGATACGCAGTATTTT	TRBV29-1	TRBD1	few	TRBJ2-3
CASSYADRATEAFF	TGTGCCAGCAGTTACGCGGACAGAGCCACTGAAGCTTTCTTT	TRBV6-5	NA	NA	TRBJ1-1
CASSRGRQSETQYF	TGCGCCAGCAGCCGGGGCCGTCAGTCGGAGACCCAGTACTTC	TRBV4-1	NA	NA	TRBJ2-5
CASSHQGAWDGYTF	TGTGCCAGCAGTCACCAGGGGGCCTGGGATGGCTACACCTTC	TRBV27	TRBD1	few	TRBJ1-2
CASSLVSGGRNEQFF	TGTGCCAGCAGCTTAGTTAGCGGGGGCCGCAATGAGCAGTTCTTC	TRBV7-2	TRBD2	NA	TRBJ2-1
CASRAGQGKPQHF	TGTGCCAGCAGAGCCGGACAGGGTAAGCCCCAGCATTTT	TRBV12-3/TRBV12-4	TRBD1	few	TRBJ1-5
CDSSPGNQPQHF	TGTGACAGCAGCCCGGGAAATCAGCCCCAGCATTTT	TRBV9	NA	NA	TRBJ1-5
CASSLAAGGLNTEAFF	TGTGCCAGCAGTTTAGCCGCAGGGGGGTTGAACACTGAAGCTTTCTTT	TRBV27	TRBD1	NA	TRBJ1-1
CASSSSSYNEQFF	TGTGCCAGCAGTTCTAGCTCCTACAATGAGCAGTTCTTC	TRBV6-2/TRBV6-3	NA	many	TRBJ2-1
CASSNDRDGQPQHF	TGTGCCAGCAGCAACGACAGGGATGGACAGCCCCAGCATTTT	TRBV6-2/TRBV6-3	TRBD1	NA	TRBJ1-5
CASSLPVRLTNTGELFF	TGTGCCAGCAGCCTCCCCGTACGGCTAACGAACACCGGGGAGCTGTTTTTT	TRBV4-2	NA	NA	TRBJ2-2
CASSSRTLGRPQHF	TGTGCCAGTAGTTCCAGGACGCTAGGGAGGCCCCAGCATTTT	TRBV19	NA	NA	TRBJ1-5
CASSLQGSTEAFF	TGTGCCAGCAGCTTACAGGGTAGCACTGAAGCTTTCTTT	TRBV7-2	NA	many	TRBJ1-1
CASSLGARTLQETQYF	TGTGCCAGCAGCTTAGGAGCCCGAACATTACAAGAGACCCAGTACTTC	TRBV7-2	NA	NA	TRBJ2-5
CATGEGRIAFF	TGTGCCACCGGGGAGGGCAGGATTGCTTTCTTT	TRBV30	NA	few	TRBJ1-1
CSARNPGTGTGYYEQYF	TGCAGTGCTAGAAATCCGGGGACCGGGACAGGGTACTACGAGCAGTACTTC	TRBV20-1	TRBD1	few	TRBJ2-7
CASSLYYENSPLHF	TGTGCCAGCAGCTTATACTATGAGAATTCACCCCTCCACTTT	TRBV7-3	NA	once	TRBJ1-6
CASSPFPGELFF	TGTGCCAGCAGTCCGTTCCCCGGGGAGCTGTTTTTT	TRBV6-5	NA	NA	TRBJ2-2
CASSFGGGDYGYTF	TGTGCCAGCAGTTTTGGAGGGGGTGACTATGGCTACACCTTC	TRBV28	NA	few	TRBJ1-2
CSATESSYEQYF	TGCAGCGCCACAGAGAGCTCCTACGAGCAGTACTTC	TRBV29-1	NA	many	TRBJ2-7
CASSQSISLTGRTGELFF	TGCGCCAGCAGCCAATCGATTAGCTTGACAGGGCGGACCGGGGAGCTGTTTTTT	TRBV4-3	TRBD1	NA	TRBJ2-2
CASSILGTNTEAFF	TGTGCCAGCAGCATACTGGGCACAAACACTGAAGCTTTCTTT	TRBV6-6	NA	NA	TRBJ1-1
CATGDRGPGYTF	TGTGCCACCGGGGACAGGGGCCCTGGCTACACCTTC	TRBV24-1	TRBD1	few	TRBJ1-2
CASSQEMSGRGNYGYTF	TGCGCCAGCAGCCAAGAAATGTCAGGGAGGGGAAACTATGGCTACACCTTC	TRBV4-1	NA	few	TRBJ1-2
CASSLYMASGVNTDTQYF	TGTGCCAGCAGCTTATATATGGCTAGCGGGGTAAACACAGATACGCAGTATTTT	TRBV7-6	TRBD2	many	TRBJ2-3
CSVEGEAGTNTEAFF	TGCAGCGTTGAAGGAGAGGCAGGGACGAACACTGAAGCTTTCTTT	TRBV29-1	NA	NA	TRBJ1-1
CSVEGGIWMRTFF	TGCAGCGTTGAAGGGGGGATTTGGATGCGAACTTTCTTT	TRBV29-1	NA	NA	TRBJ1-1
CASRRGTANTEAFF	TGTGCCAGCAGGAGAGGGACAGCGAACACTGAAGCTTTCTTT	TRBV12-3/TRBV12-4	TRBD1	NA	TRBJ1-1
CASSHTLTRPGVNTEAFF	TGTGCCAGCAGCCACACTCTAACCCGCCCGGGGGTGAACACTGAAGCTTTCTTT	TRBV7-6	NA	NA	TRBJ1-1
CASSYGTEALDTQYF	TGTGCCAGCAGTTACGGGACGGAAGCTCTAGATACGCAGTATTTT	TRBV6-2/TRBV6-3	NA	few	TRBJ2-3
CASSPPPWQKKFEAFF	TGTGCCAGCAGCCCACCCCCTTGGCAGAAAAAGTTTGAAGCTTTCTTT	TRBV7-8	NA	few	TRBJ1-1
CAISDIQYTGELFF	TGTGCCATCAGTGACATACAGTACACCGGGGAGCTGTTTTTT	TRBV10-3	NA	once	TRBJ2-2
CASSPGTGGLWEQYF	TGTGCCAGCAGCCCAGGGACAGGGGGCCTCTGGGAGCAGTACTTC	TRBV7-3	TRBD1	NA	TRBJ2-7
CASSYSVSIYEQYF	TGTGCCAGCAGTTACTCTGTCAGTATCTACGAGCAGTACTTC	TRBV6-2/TRBV6-3	NA	NA	TRBJ2-7
CAWSVFDGSPLHF	TGTGCCTGGAGTGTATTCGATGGTTCACCCCTCCACTTT	TRBV30	NA	NA	TRBJ1-6
CSAIWSAGASGYTF	TGCAGTGCCATATGGTCCGCCGGGGCAAGTGGCTACACCTTC	TRBV20-1	NA	NA	TRBJ1-2
CASSFSDGQPQHF	TGTGCCAGCAGTTTTTCGGACGGTCAGCCCCAGCATTTT	TRBV7-8	NA	NA	TRBJ1-5
CAISDTFYGYTF	TGTGCCATCAGTGACACGTTTTATGGCTACACCTTC	TRBV10-3	NA	NA	TRBJ1-2
CASSDHWGPPSSYEQYF	TGTGCCAGCAGTGACCACTGGGGCCCCCCCTCGTCTTACGAGCAGTACTTC	TRBV6-4	NA	NA	TRBJ2-7